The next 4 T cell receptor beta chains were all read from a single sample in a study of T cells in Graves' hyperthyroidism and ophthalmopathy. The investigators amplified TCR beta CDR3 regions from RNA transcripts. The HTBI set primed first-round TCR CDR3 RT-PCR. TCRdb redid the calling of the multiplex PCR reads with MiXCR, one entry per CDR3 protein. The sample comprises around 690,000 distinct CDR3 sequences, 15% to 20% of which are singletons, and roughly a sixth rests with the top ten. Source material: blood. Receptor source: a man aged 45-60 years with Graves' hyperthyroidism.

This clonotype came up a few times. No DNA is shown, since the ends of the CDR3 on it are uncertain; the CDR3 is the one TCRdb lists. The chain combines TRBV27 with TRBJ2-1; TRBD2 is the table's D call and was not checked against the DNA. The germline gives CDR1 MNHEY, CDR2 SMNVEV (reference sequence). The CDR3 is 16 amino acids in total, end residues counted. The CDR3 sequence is CASSSSIGASPNEQFF.

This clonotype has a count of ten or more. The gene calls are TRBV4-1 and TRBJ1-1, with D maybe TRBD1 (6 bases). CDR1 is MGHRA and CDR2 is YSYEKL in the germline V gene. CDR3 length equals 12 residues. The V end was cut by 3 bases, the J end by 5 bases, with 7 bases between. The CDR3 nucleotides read TGCGCCAGCAGCCAGAGGGGGACTGAAGCTTTCTTT. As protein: CASSQRGTEAFF.

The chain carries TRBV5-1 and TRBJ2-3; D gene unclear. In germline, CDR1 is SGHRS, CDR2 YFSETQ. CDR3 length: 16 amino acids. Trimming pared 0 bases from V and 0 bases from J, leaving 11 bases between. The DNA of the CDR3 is TGCGCCAGCAGCTTGGGGACCACGACTAGCACAGATACGCAGTATTTT. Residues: CASSLGTTTSTDTQYF.

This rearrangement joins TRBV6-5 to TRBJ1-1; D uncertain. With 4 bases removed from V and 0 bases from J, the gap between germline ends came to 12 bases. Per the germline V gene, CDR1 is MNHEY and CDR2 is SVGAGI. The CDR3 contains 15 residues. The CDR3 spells CASSSFGGMNTEAFF. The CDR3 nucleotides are TGTGCCAGCAGTTCCTTCGGAGGCATGAACACTGAAGCTTTCTTT.